One and the same sample provided the 30 T cell receptor beta chains below, sequenced in a study of blood T cell repertoires in COVID-19. Only in-frame clones appear in the TCRdb table, and some are missing; sequencing was by immunoSEQ multiplex PCR. The table includes approximately 240,000 clones, about nine tenths detected once. The sequenced sample consisted of PBMCs or T cells enriched from blood (not recorded which). The receptors come from a woman aged 25 to 39 with acute COVID-19.

The V gene is TRBV9, the J gene TRBJ1-2, with D possibly being TRBD1 (6 bases). CDR3 size: 10 residues. Germline CDR1 and CDR2: SGDLS and YYNGEE. Trimming removed 7 bases at V and 8 bases at J, with 9 bases between. The CDR3 DNA sequence: TGTGCCAGCGGGGGCGGCGGCTACACCTTC. Translating it yields CASGGGGYTF.

The V gene is TRBV25-1, the J gene TRBJ1-5; tentatively, D is TRBD1 (6 bases). Germline V gene data show CDR1 as MGHDK and CDR2 as SYGVNS. The CDR3 covers 17 residues. Trimming removed 2 bases at V and 0 bases at J, with 14 bases between. The CDR3, as DNA: TGTGCCAGCAGTGAAAGGACAGTCCGACATAGCAATCAGCCCCAGCATTTT. It specifies CASSERTVRHSNQPQHF.

The chain combines TRBV3-1 (or the pseudogene TRBV3-2) with TRBJ2-1; TRBD2 aligns across 10 bases. The V gene end was trimmed by 6 bases and the J gene end by 7 bases; junction bases not matched to a gene: 9. The germline V gene has CDR1 LGHDT and CDR2 YNNKEL (reference sequence). This CDR3 is built from 15 residues. For the CDR3, the DNA is TGTGCCAGCAGTTTTACTAGCGGGGTATCAAATGAGCAGTTCTTC. Protein: CASSFTSGVSNEQFF.

The chain is built from TRBV27 and TRBJ2-2, with 9 bases lining up with TRBD2. Trimming cost V 7 bases and J 0 bases; bases outside gene matches: 6. Germline values: CDR1 MNHEY, CDR2 SMNVEV (reference sequence). The CDR3 extends over 16 amino acids. CDR3 sequence reads: CASMTRGGANTGELFF. The CDR3 DNA sequence: TGTGCCAGCATGACGCGGGGGGGCGCGAACACCGGGGAGCTGTTTTTT.

J is TRBJ1-4 and V is TRBV18, with TRBD1 matching over 10 bases. J gave up 8 bases and V 4 bases, and 7 bases lay outside the gene matches. Per the germline V gene, CDR1 is KGHSH and CDR2 is LQKENI. The length of the CDR3 is 15 residues. DNA of the CDR3: TGTGCCAGCTCACAAAGACAGGGGGCCGGCGAAAAACTGTTTTTT. Translating gives CASSQRQGAGEKLFF.

The V gene is TRBV29-1, the J gene TRBJ1-1, with D hard to call. V was clipped by 5 bases and J by 7 bases, with 11 bases between them. Looked up from germline, CDR1 is SQVTM and CDR2 is ANQGSEA. The CDR3 is 11 amino acids. In DNA form, the CDR3 reads TGCAGCGTTTCCCCGGGAGTTGAAGCTTTCTTT. Protein: CSVSPGVEAFF.

The rearrangement links TRBV15 to TRBJ2-1, with 8 nucleotides matching TRBD2. This CDR3 is 15 amino acids long. Trimming took 7 bases from V and 6 from J; bases not matched to a gene: 11. Germline values: CDR1 LNHNV, CDR2 YYDKDF (reference sequence). In nucleotides, the CDR3 is TGTGCCACCAACACGGGGCGGGAGGAATCCAATGAGCAGTTCTTC. As protein: CATNTGREESNEQFF.

The V call is TRBV15, the J call TRBJ2-3, with TRBD2 matching over 7 bases. J was trimmed by 0 bases and V by 2 bases; bases with no gene match: 5. The CDR3 covers 16 residues. CDR1 is LNHNV and CDR2 is YYDKDF in the germline V gene (reference sequence). Written as DNA, the CDR3 is TGTGCCACCAGCAGAAAACTAGCGACCAGCACAGATACGCAGTATTTT. Its protein product is CATSRKLATSTDTQYF.

The J gene is TRBJ2-1, the V gene TRBV29-1; 13 bases fit TRBD2. J was trimmed by 8 bases and V by 6 bases; bases with no gene match: 1. The CDR3 sequence is 12 residues long. In germline, CDR1 is SQVTM, CDR2 ANQGSEA. The CDR3 nucleotides are TGCAGCGTACTAGCGGGGGGGCATGAGCAGTTCTTC. It translates to CSVLAGGHEQFF.

The rearrangement uses TRBV27 and TRBJ2-1, with 9 bases lining up with TRBD1. The trim removed 7 bases at V and 4 bases at J, leaving 11 bases unmatched. CDR3 length: 16 amino acids. Germline CDR1 MNHEY, CDR2 SMNVEV (reference sequence). CDR3 region: CASIPTPGQGYNEQFF. In nucleotides, the CDR3 is TGTGCCAGCATTCCAACTCCGGGACAGGGTTACAATGAGCAGTTCTTC.

This clone was seen just once. The chain employs TRBV29-1 and TRBJ2-3; no clear D gene. Germline V gene lookup returns CDR1 SQVTM and CDR2 ANQGSEA. V dropped 5 bases and J dropped 6 bases, with 12 bases sitting between them. This CDR3 is built from 12 residues. The CDR3 nucleotides read TGCAGCGTTCCACGGTCCCCGGATACGCAGTATTTT. It yields the protein CSVPRSPDTQYF.

V is TRBV30 and J is TRBJ1-2; 7 nucleotides match TRBD1. This CDR3 comprises 14 residues. Losses at the gene ends were 3 bases for V and 3 bases for J; bases not matched to a gene: 7. The germline V gene has CDR1 GTSNPN and CDR2 SVGIG (reference sequence). In nucleotides, the CDR3 is TGTGCCTGGAGAATACAGGGGTCCCACTATGGCTACACCTTC. This sequence encodes CAWRIQGSHYGYTF.

The chain combines TRBV11-2 with TRBJ1-3; TRBD1 matches at 9 bases. The CDR3 spans 15 residues. Germline V gives CDR1 SGHAT, CDR2 FQNNGV. V lost 4 bases to trimming and J lost 2 bases; unmatched junction nucleotides: 3. The CDR3 nucleotides read TGTGCCAGCAGCTCGTGGACAGGGGCTGGAAACACCATATATTTT. Amino acid sequence: CASSSWTGAGNTIYF.

The V gene is TRBV7-9, the J gene TRBJ2-5; TRBD1 agrees at 11 bases. There are 13 residues in the CDR3. The V gene end was trimmed by 5 bases and the J gene end by 6 bases; junction bases not matched to a gene: 2. Germline V gene data show CDR1 as SEHNR and CDR2 as FQNEAQ (reference sequence). The CDR3 nucleotides read TGTGCCAGCAGCGGACAGGGGGCGAAGACCCAGTACTTC. Protein product: CASSGQGAKTQYF.

V gene TRBV27 combines with J gene TRBJ1-2; the match to TRBD1 covers 8 bases. V dropped 7 bases and J dropped 4; count of bases not matched to a gene: 5. Germline-derived CDR1 and CDR2 are MNHEY and SMNVEV (reference sequence). The CDR3 has 13 amino acids. CDR3 in DNA: TGTGCCAGCACCGGACAGGGCGGCTATGGCTACACCTTC. It encodes CASTGQGGYGYTF.

The rearrangement links TRBV27 to TRBJ2-7, with TRBD2 identical over 11 bases. Trimming took 4 bases from V and 5 from J; bases not matched to a gene: 4. Germline V gene lookup returns CDR1 MNHEY and CDR2 SMNVEV (reference sequence). The CDR3 is made up of 14 amino acids. DNA for the CDR3: TGTGCCAGCAGTTCCACTAGCGGGAGCCACGAGCAGTACTTC. It encodes CASSSTSGSHEQYF.

The rearrangement joins TRBV11-3 to TRBJ2-1; D unresolved. The ends were cut back, 5 bases at V and 1 base at J, with 12 bases in the middle. Germline CDR1 is SGHNT and CDR2 is YENEEA. This CDR3 has 15 residues. The CDR3 is CASSRLSGSYNEQFF. The CDR3 DNA reads TGTGCCAGCAGCAGACTCAGTGGGTCCTACAATGAGCAGTTCTTC.

This chain connects TRBV10-3 to TRBJ1-1; TRBD1 might be the D (5 bases). The CDR3 contains 12 residues. The germline V gene encodes CDR1 ENHRY and CDR2 SYGVKD. The V gene lost 6 bases and the J gene lost 3 bases, with 8 bases spanning the gap. The DNA of the CDR3 is TGTGCCATCAGCTTAGGGGACACTGAAGCTTTCTTT. Translation gives CAISLGDTEAFF.

The count of this clone is one. The chain links TRBV4-1 to TRBJ2-2, with unresolved D. V was trimmed by 4 bases and J by 1 base, leaving 19 bases between them. The CDR3 spans 18 residues. Germline assignment: CDR1 MGHRA and CDR2 YSYEKL. The CDR3 here is CASSPISSAPKNTGELFF. The DNA for the CDR3 is TGCGCCAGCAGCCCGATTTCCTCAGCGCCTAAGAACACCGGGGAGCTGTTTTTT.

The chain carries TRBV2 and TRBJ2-7, with D maybe TRBD1 (5 bases). The CDR3 consists of 11 residues. V was shortened by 10 bases and J by 7 bases, with 14 bases between the two germline ends. From germline, CDR1 is SNHLY and CDR2 FYNNEI. DNA of the CDR3: TGTGCCACCATGGGGCCCGAGGAGCAGTACTTC. Protein sequence: CATMGPEEQYF.

This chain uses TRBV9 with TRBJ2-3, with D possibly TRBD2 on 5 matching bases. This CDR3 has 15 amino acids. V was clipped by 2 bases and J by 7 bases, with 17 bases between them. The V gene's germline CDR1 is SGDLS and CDR2 YYNGEE. In DNA, the CDR3 is TGTGCCAGCAGCGTCACCGGACTGAGCGGACATACGCAGTATTTT. This sequence encodes CASSVTGLSGHTQYF.

Concerning this clone itself: A much more abundant neighbour one base away suggests this may be a read error. The chain combines TRBV5-6 with TRBJ2-3; 11 bases are shared with TRBD2. The germline V gene encodes CDR1 SGHDT and CDR2 YYEEEE. The CDR3 extends over 15 amino acids. V lost 4 bases, J lost 1 base, and 2 bases stayed unmatched. The CDR3 protein is CASSELAGGTDTQYF. The DNA for the CDR3 is TGTGCCAGCAGCGAACTAGCGGGAGGCACAGATACGCAGTATTTT.

This clone was recorded at least ten times. J is TRBJ1-2 and V is TRBV5-1; 8 nucleotides line up with TRBD1. Trimming cost V 4 bases and J 4 bases; bases outside gene matches: 6. Germline lookup yields CDR1 SGHRS and CDR2 YFSETQ. The CDR3 covers 14 residues. CDR3 sequence (DNA): TGCGCCAGCAGCGACGACGGACAGGGCTATGGCTACACCTTC. It is translated as CASSDDGQGYGYTF.

CDR3 residues: CASSLASGSFNNEQFF. CDR3 sequence (DNA): TGTGCCAGCAGCTTAGCTAGCGGGAGTTTCAACAATGAGCAGTTCTTC. The chain uses TRBV7-9 and TRBJ2-1; 9 nucleotides line up with TRBD2. The J segment lost 5 bases and the V segment lost 0 bases, leaving 5 bases of the junction unmatched. This CDR3 has 16 amino acids. CDR1 is SEHNR and CDR2 is FQNEAQ in the germline V gene (reference sequence).

The V call is TRBV18, the J call TRBJ2-2; unclear D gene. Germline assignment: CDR1 KGHSH and CDR2 LQKENI. The CDR3 contains 15 residues. Trimming took off 3 bases at V and 5 bases at J, with 13 bases between the two ends. The CDR3 sequence is CASSPFRVNTGELFF. The CDR3 bases are TGTGCCAGCTCACCCTTCCGGGTTAATACCGGGGAGCTGTTTTTT. The whole variable domain, remainder taken from reference TRBV18 and TRBJ2-2, is NAGVMQNPRHLVRRRGQEARLRCSPMKGHSHVYWYRQLPEEGLKFMVYLQKENIIDESGMPKERFSAEFPKEGPSILRIQQVVRGDSAAYFCASSPFRVNTGELFFGEGSRLTVL.

CDR3 protein: CASCLVAGSPEQFF. CDR3 nucleotides: TGTGCCAGCTGCCTTGTAGCGGGAAGCCCTGAGCAGTTCTTC. This chain joins TRBV6-5 and TRBJ2-1; 8 nucleotides match TRBD2. This CDR3 region has 14 residues. Per germline, CDR1 MNHEY and CDR2 SVGAGI. V lost 8 bases, J lost 9 bases, and 12 bases stayed unmatched.

The rearrangement links TRBV6-5 to TRBJ1-1; D is uncertain. Per the germline V gene, CDR1 is MNHEY and CDR2 is SVGAGI. V gave up 4 bases and J gave up 1 base, with 10 bases separating them. The CDR3 extends over 14 amino acids. In DNA form, the CDR3 reads TGTGCCAGCAGTTGGCGGGGAGCGAACACTGAAGCTTTCTTT. This encodes CASSWRGANTEAFF.

This clone was observed a handful of times. This chain uses TRBV6-5 with TRBJ1-5, with TRBD1 matching 9 bases. Germline CDR1 is MNHEY and CDR2 is SVGAGI. CDR3 length: 15 amino acids. V lost 6 bases and J lost 3; bases outside the gene matches: 6. The CDR3 loop reads CASSLQGAPNQPQHF. The CDR3, as DNA: TGTGCCAGCAGCTTACAGGGGGCCCCCAATCAGCCCCAGCATTTT.

The chain has TRBV29-1 and TRBJ2-1; possible D gene TRBD2, 5 bases. Looked up from germline, CDR1 is SQVTM and CDR2 is ANQGSEA. The CDR3 consists of 16 residues. With 3 bases removed from V and 0 bases from J, the gap between germline ends came to 15 bases. The CDR3 here is CSVDISARSSYNEQFF. As DNA, the CDR3 is TGCAGCGTTGATATTAGCGCCAGGAGCTCCTACAATGAGCAGTTCTTC.

This chain links TRBV24-1 with TRBJ2-7; the match to TRBD1 covers 7 bases. Germline V gene sequence: CDR1 KGHDR, CDR2 SFDVKD. The trim removed 9 bases at V and 5 bases at J, leaving 21 bases unmatched. The CDR3 has 17 amino acids. Here the CDR3 DNA reads TGTGCCACCGTAGGTAGTAATTTTGGGACAGTATTCCACGAGCAGTACTTC. Its translation: CATVGSNFGTVFHEQYF.